The source of this TCR beta chain is a study of T cells after yellow fever vaccination (dated by TCRdb to about 2019). In the study overall: The SMART-Seq v4 Ultra Low Input RNA kit was used to prepare libraries from fractions with low cell numbers. To track T-cell clones before and after primary and booster YFV17D yellow fever vaccination, bulk TCR alpha and beta repertoires were sequenced longitudinally. Two healthy male donors, one aged 18 to 30 and one aged 30 to 39 years, were included in the cohort. Blood samples were taken at several timepoints before and after primary and secondary immunization, and bulk PBMC replicates and cell subsets were isolated. What the authors observed across the whole study: Computational filtering was needed because FACS-sorted repertoires could contain abundant contaminating clonotypes from the bulk population. Compared with the primary T-cell response, the secondary T-cell response was faster but weaker, reaching its peak on day 5 rather than on day 15. Only two donors were included in the study, so the extent to which the findings can be generalized is limited. A small fraction of clonotypes showed up in both the CD4 and CD8 compartments, probably as a result of convergent recombination. Most clones expanded after primary vaccination (about 96% of CD4 and over 80% of CD8) were re-detected after the booster, suggesting that broad memory maintenance occurred.

Remarks on this clonotype: Its recognized antigen is unknown. No much larger clonotype is one base removed from it; base qualities were not supplied.

The sample's treatment or condition label is to be understood as: live attenuated yellow fever vaccine strain. Two biological replicates of bulk PBMCs were collected at each blood-draw timepoint. A standard Ficoll-Paque protocol was used to isolate PBMCs from peripheral blood. TriZol was used to extract RNA from bulk PBMCs, CD4 and CD8 fractions, and dextramer-positive and dextramer-negative fractions. TCR cDNA was made using 5'RACE template switching, a step that added a universal primer site and unique molecular identifiers. Priming of cDNA synthesis was performed from both the TCR alpha and TCR beta constant segments. Library amplification used two PCR steps, and the second PCR step added sample barcodes and sequencing adapters. Sequencing of libraries was performed on Illumina HiSeq 2500 (2x100 bp) or NovaSeq (2x150 bp). Concerning the study's data processing: Demultiplexing of reads and collapsing into UMI consensus sequences were performed with MIGEC, and V(D)J alignment was carried out with MiXCR. Vaccine-responding clonotypes were defined with edgeR using replicate PBMC samples, requiring FDR below 0.01 and a log2 fold change above 5 up to day 15. CD4 or CD8 identity was assigned to each bulk clonotype according to whether the clonotype was present at higher abundance in the sequenced CD4 repertoire or the sequenced CD8 repertoire. In-frame beta chains were kept once TCRdb had trimmed the public reads at Q25 with fastp and called clones with MiXCR. Entries are consolidated by CDR3 protein sequence, retaining the most common genes and DNA. In this record, the V and J calls reflect TCRdb's handling and not the investigators' own analysis. The sample has 450,000 to 550,000 distinct CDR3 sequences on record, about a fifth of them singletons. The top ten clonotypes cover less than 20% of the sample.

CDR1 and CDR2 are drawn from the germline V gene: MDHEN, SYDVKM. The V and J ends are trimmed by 8 bases and 5 bases, leaving 13 bases between them. The CDR3 holds 13 amino acids from the cysteine to the phenylalanine. The sequence is cut down to CDR3 DNA, 39 bases in frame from base 1. The source of this sequence is a man between 18 and 29 years old who received the YFV17D yellow fever vaccine. The chain was built from TRBV28 and TRBJ1-5, with the D gene not clear enough to name. The material sequenced was PBMCs, taken 21 days after the first yellow fever vaccination. This receptor has the CDR3 CASLGRSDQPQHF. In nucleotide form, the sequence is TGTGCCAGCCTGGGGAGAAGTGATCAGCCCCAGCATTTT.